This TCR beta chain was recorded in a study of memory CD4+ T cells and cytomegalovirus serostatus. Study background: This sample comes from healthy Belgian adults, under 10 CMV seropositive, 24 seronegative.

With respect to this clone: Its specificity is not known.

V lost 3 bases and J lost 3; bases outside the gene matches: 3. The germline V gene has CDR1 SGHRS and CDR2 YFSETQ. The CDR3 covers 14 residues. The repertoire was sequenced with immunoSEQ multiplex PCR; TCRdb's copy has only in-frame clones and lacks some. The data contain some 41,000 clones, 76% of them singletons. The sort gate was single viable CD3+CD4+CD8-CD45RO+ cells for memory CD4+ T cells. General study results and limits: 67 of 164 known CMV-associated TCRbeta sequences appeared in CD4+ memory. Median bootstrapped AUC for CMV status was approximately 0.95 originally, 0.85 to 0.92 US-trained.

J is TRBJ2-3 and V is TRBV5-1; 8 nucleotides line up with TRBD2. This TCR was sampled from an adult in good health and CMV-seronegative. The sample consisted of memory CD4+ T cells from blood. Here the CDR3 DNA reads TGCGCCAGCAGCTCGGGACTAGGGACAGATACGCAGTATTTT. Translation: CASSSGLGTDTQYF.